This paragraph covers one T cell receptor beta chain sequence. The protocol was immunoSEQ multiplex PCR, while the TCRdb copy is restricted to in-frame clones and leaves out a portion. The repertoire includes approximately 15,000 clones, 85% to 95% of them detected once, and approximately 7% sits in the top ten. After removal of 3 bases from V and 1 base from J, the junction contained 5 bases not matched to a gene. The CDR3 length is 15 residues. The germline V gene has CDR1 SGDLS and CDR2 YYNGEE. This sample was taken from a study of OX40 agonist ivuxolimab in advanced cancers. Background on the study: Every patient in dose escalation had hepatocellular carcinoma, melanoma, renal cell or head and neck cancer.

The sample in question was CD4+ or CD8+ T cells sorted from blood, obtained in a trial of the OX40 agonist ivuxolimab. This clonotype was sampled from an adult with an advanced solid tumor such as melanoma, head and neck, liver or kidney cancer. V gene TRBV9 combines with J gene TRBJ2-5, with TRBD2 matching 8 bases. The CDR3 region is CASSEWAGGQETQYF. The CDR3 DNA follows: TGTGCCAGCAGCGAATGGGCGGGGGGCCAAGAGACCCAGTACTTC.